The present T cell receptor beta chain was sequenced within a study of T cells after yellow fever vaccination. Findings and caveats of the study: Most primary-vaccination clones reappeared after the booster (approximately 96% CD4, roughly 88% CD8).

TCRdb re-called the 5' RACE reads with MiXCR, one entry per CDR3 protein. The sample holds 150,000 to 200,000 distinct CDR3 sequences, around 7% seen once. The V and J ends lost 1 base and 0 bases respectively, with 7 bases between them. The CDR3 is 14 amino acids. CDR1 is SGHTA and CDR2 is FQGNSA in the germline V gene. This clonotype has at least ten counts. Its specificity is unknown. The receptor comes from a man aged 18-30 years who received the YFV17D yellow fever vaccine. The sample consisted of CD4+ T cells sorted from PBMCs, taken less than 6 days after the first yellow fever vaccination. The chain joins TRBV7-2 to TRBJ2-7; D gene unclear. CDR3 nucleotides: TGTGCCAGCAGCTTAGGAGTAGGCTCCTACGAGCAGTACTTC. It is translated as CASSLGVGSYEQYF.